This TCR beta chain was captured in a study of regulatory T cells in long-lasting Graves disease. Time point given: newly diagnosed GD, antithyroid drugs for less than 3 months. Isolated PBMC RNA provided the starting material for the TCR library. Arm-PCR of CDR3 regions with iRepertoire HTBI primers generated TCR beta libraries. TCRdb reprocessed the multiplex PCR reads via MiXCR and lists one record per CDR3 protein. The data show approximately 400,000 distinct CDR3 sequences, more than 13% seen once. CDR1 is MNHNS, CDR2 SASEGT, per germline. This CDR3 is 14 amino acids long. The V gene lost 10 bases and the J gene lost 2 bases, with 14 bases spanning the gap. This clonotype has a handful of counts. These sequences were also reported in another study, on T cells in Graves' hyperthyroidism and ophthalmopathy. Turning to that study: Patients aged 18 to 65 had newly diagnosed hyperthyroidism of under 2 months' duration. The HTBI primer set was used in a first-round RT-PCR of the TCR CDR3.

The V gene is TRBV6-1, the J gene TRBJ2-2, with D unclear. Material: peripheral blood mononuclear cells (PBMCs), obtained at new diagnosis, from a patient treated with antithyroid drugs. This TCR was recovered from a woman under 40 with Graves disease. The CDR3 sequence: CATGGSYNTGELFF. In DNA, the CDR3 is TGTGCCACCGGCGGAAGCTACAACACCGGGGAGCTGTTTTTT.